The 15 T cell receptor beta chains below all came from one sample that was sequenced in a study of blood T cell repertoires in COVID-19. Using immunoSEQ multiplex PCR, the repertoire was profiled, and TCRdb retains in-frame clones only, with some absent. Here the sample spans fewer than 250,000 clones, less than 85% being singletons. Sequenced material: peripheral blood. The receptors here all came from a woman aged 70-85 years with active or convalescent COVID-19.

The table lists this clone with a count of one. This rearrangement joins TRBV5-1 to TRBJ2-1, with D tentatively TRBD2 (5 bases). V lost 4 bases to trimming and J lost 4 bases, with 15 bases between them. This CDR3 region has 15 residues. CDR1 is SGHRS, CDR2 YFSETQ, per germline. The CDR3 sequence: CASSPPGGPYNEQFF. The CDR3 DNA is TGCGCCAGCAGCCCACCCGGAGGCCCTTACAATGAGCAGTTCTTC.

V gene TRBV6-6 combines with J gene TRBJ1-5, with 7 bases that match TRBD1. CDR1 MNHNY and CDR2 SVGAGI come from the germline V gene (reference sequence). The CDR3 runs to 14 residues. V trimming: 6 bases; J trimming: 4 bases; junction bases outside the gene matches: 6. CDR3 in amino acids: CASRAEGANQPQHF. The CDR3 bases are TGTGCCAGCAGGGCCGAGGGGGCTAATCAGCCCCAGCATTTT.

This sequence joins TRBV5-1 and TRBJ1-4; tentatively, D is TRBD1 (5 bases). The V gene lost 3 bases and the J gene lost 0 bases, with 12 bases spanning the gap. Germline V gene sequence: CDR1 SGHRS, CDR2 YFSETQ. The CDR3 has 16 amino acids. Here the CDR3 reads CASSWTKGATNEKLFF. In nucleotides, the CDR3 is TGCGCCAGCAGCTGGACAAAAGGGGCAACTAATGAAAAACTGTTTTTT.

This sequence joins TRBV5-1 and TRBJ2-2; tentatively, D is TRBD2 (5 bases). Germline V CDR1 and CDR2: SGHRS, YFSETQ. The V end lost 4 bases, the J end lost 4 bases, and 8 bases lay between the germline ends. The CDR3 totals 13 residues. In DNA form, the CDR3 reads TGCGCCAGCAGCCCGCGGGTCACCGGGGAGCTGTTTTTT. Protein: CASSPRVTGELFF.

The genes are TRBV20-1 and TRBJ1-2, with D possibly TRBD1 on 6 matching bases. Per germline, CDR1 DFQATT and CDR2 SNEGSKA (reference sequence). The CDR3 length is 15 residues. Trimming removed 3 bases from V and 0 bases from J, with 14 bases in between. This CDR3 is CSASQQGKANYGYTF. The DNA of the CDR3 is TGCAGTGCTAGTCAACAGGGAAAAGCTAACTATGGCTACACCTTC.

This rearrangement joins TRBV2 to TRBJ2-1, with 14 nucleotides matching TRBD2. The CDR3 is made up of 16 amino acids. The germline gives CDR1 SNHLY, CDR2 FYNNEI. Trimming removed 9 bases from V and 2 bases from J; junction bases left unmatched: 6. DNA for the CDR3: TGTGCCAGTCCGGGACTAGCGGGGGCCACCTACAATGAGCAGTTCTTC. The encoded protein is CASPGLAGATYNEQFF.

V usage is TRBV2 and J usage is TRBJ1-5; maybe TRBD1 (6 bases). With 7 bases removed from V and 5 bases from J, the gap between germline ends came to 9 bases. Germline assignment: CDR1 SNHLY and CDR2 FYNNEI. The CDR3 is 12 amino acids. The CDR3 coding sequence is TGTGCCAGCAAGGACAGCTATCAGCCCCAGCATTTT. It codes for CASKDSYQPQHF.

V is TRBV19 and J is TRBJ2-7; TRBD1 agrees at 8 bases. The CDR3 has 15 residues. In germline, CDR1 is LNHDA, CDR2 SQIVND (reference sequence). V trimming: 4 bases; J trimming: 4 bases; junction bases outside the gene matches: 9. The CDR3 protein is CASSKLTGAVYEQYF. CDR3 coding DNA: TGTGCCAGTAGTAAACTGACAGGGGCAGTTTACGAGCAGTACTTC.

The CDR3 coding sequence is TGTGCCAGCAATCCGGACAGGCTGATCGGCGAGCAGTACTTC. The encoded protein is CASNPDRLIGEQYF. The chain combines TRBV6-5 with TRBJ2-7, with 7 bases lining up with TRBD1. The V and J ends lost 7 bases and 6 bases, in that order; junction bases with no gene match: 12. CDR3 length: 14 residues. Per germline, CDR1 MNHEY and CDR2 SVGAGI.

The CDR3 sequence: CASSFRDRPREQYF. Written as DNA, the CDR3 is TGTGCCAGCAGCTTCCGGGACAGGCCCCGCGAGCAGTACTTC. V is TRBV5-4 and J is TRBJ2-7; 8 bases map to TRBD1. Losses at the gene ends were 2 bases for V and 6 bases for J; bases not matched to a gene: 7. CDR3 length: 14 residues. Germline loops: CDR1 SGHNT, CDR2 YYREEE (reference sequence).

The V gene is TRBV7-8, the J gene TRBJ2-5; tentative D call: TRBD2 (5 bases). This CDR3 is built from 15 residues. V was cut by 5 bases and J by 7 bases, with 20 bases left in between. Germline V gene sequence: CDR1 SGHVS, CDR2 FQNEAQ. The CDR3 region is CASSRLDGPRGTQYF. The CDR3 bases are TGTGCCAGCAGCCGCCTGGACGGACCACGGGGGACCCAGTACTTC. The whole variable domain, filled in from reference TRBV7-8 and TRBJ2-5, reads GAGVSQSPRYKVAKRGQDVALRCDPISGHVSLFWYQQALGQGPEFLTYFQNEAQLDKSGLPSDRFFAERPEGSVSTLKIQRTQQEDSAVYLCASSRLDGPRGTQYFGPGTRLLVL.

This clone was seen a single time. V gene TRBV5-4 combines with J gene TRBJ1-2; TRBD1 matches 9 bases. V lost 1 base to trimming and J lost 7 bases; unmatched junction nucleotides: 8. From germline, CDR1 is SGHNT and CDR2 YYREEE (reference sequence). This CDR3 comprises 15 residues. The CDR3 here is CASSLRSTGGSGYTF. In DNA, the CDR3 is TGTGCCAGCAGCTTGAGGTCTACAGGGGGCAGTGGCTACACCTTC.

The chain employs TRBV14 and TRBJ1-2; D is perhaps TRBD1 (5 bases). The CDR3 spans 14 residues. V was trimmed by 1 base and J by 3 bases, leaving 9 bases between them. Looked up from germline, CDR1 is SGHDN and CDR2 is FVKESK. In DNA, the CDR3 is TGTGCCAGCAGCCAAGCGGGGGAGGACTATGGCTACACCTTC. This sequence encodes CASSQAGEDYGYTF.

The genes are TRBV7-8 and TRBJ1-1; TRBD1 agrees at 7 bases. The CDR3 runs 14 residues. Losses at the gene ends were 5 bases for V and 7 bases for J; bases not matched to a gene: 10. CDR1 and CDR2 from the germline V gene are SGHVS and FQNEAQ. The CDR3, as DNA: TGTGCCAGCAGCCCCAAGACAGGGAACCTTGAAGCTTTCTTT. As protein: CASSPKTGNLEAFF.

The rearrangement links TRBV6-5 to TRBJ2-5, with 7 bases that match TRBD2. With V trimmed by 6 bases and J by 12 bases, 10 bases remained unmatched. The CDR3 contains 12 residues. Looked up from germline, CDR1 is MNHEY and CDR2 is SVGAGI. CDR3 DNA sequence: TGTGCCAGCAGCCACCTTATAGGGAGGGAGTACTTC. It yields the protein CASSHLIGREYF.